This T cell receptor beta chain was recorded in a study of blood T cell repertoires in COVID-19. CDR1 and CDR2 from the germline V gene are MNHEY and SVGEGT. V lost 0 bases, J lost 5 bases, and 16 bases lay in between. This CDR3 spans 16 amino acids. Data came from immunoSEQ multiplex PCR; TCRdb stores just in-frame clones and leaves some out. The table records nearly 50,000 clones, 87% of them present only once. The sample consisted of peripheral blood. This sequence joins TRBV6-2 or TRBV6-3 and TRBJ1-1, with D possibly TRBD1 on 6 matching bases. The sequence derives from a woman aged 80 or over with COVID-19, enrolled during active disease. Here the CDR3 reads CASSYSSRGARTEAFF. The DNA of the CDR3 is TGTGCCAGCAGTTACTCGAGTCGGGGGGCCAGAACTGAAGCTTTCTTT.